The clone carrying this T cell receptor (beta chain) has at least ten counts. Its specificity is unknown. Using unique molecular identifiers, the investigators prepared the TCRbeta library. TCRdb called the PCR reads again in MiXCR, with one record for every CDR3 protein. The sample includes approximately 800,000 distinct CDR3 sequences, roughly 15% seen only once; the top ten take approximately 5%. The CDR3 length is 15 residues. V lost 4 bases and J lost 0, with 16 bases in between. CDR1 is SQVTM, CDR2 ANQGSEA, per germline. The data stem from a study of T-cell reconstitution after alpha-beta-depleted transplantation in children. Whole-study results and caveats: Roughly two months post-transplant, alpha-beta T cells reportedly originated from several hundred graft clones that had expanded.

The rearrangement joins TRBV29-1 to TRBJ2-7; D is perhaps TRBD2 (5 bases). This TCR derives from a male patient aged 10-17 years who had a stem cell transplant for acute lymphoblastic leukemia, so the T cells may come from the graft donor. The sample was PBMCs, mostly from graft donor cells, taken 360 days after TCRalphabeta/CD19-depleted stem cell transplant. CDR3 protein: CSVAWELAYSYEQYF. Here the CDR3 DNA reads TGCAGCGTTGCCTGGGAGTTGGCGTACTCCTACGAGCAGTACTTC.